The entry that follows covers one TCR beta chain sequence. This clonotype was counted ten times or more. The antigen this receptor binds is unknown. No much larger clone is present one base from it, and per-base qualities are unavailable. To synthesize cDNA, template-switch 5'RACE was performed with a primer carrying a 10-nucleotide random unique molecular identifier so that each TCR transcript was tagged. Every sequencing run covered 15-18 subjects and yielded more than 160 million TCR-beta sequences. Total RNA was extracted with the RNeasy kit. The KAPA Real-time Library Amplification kit was used to amplify TCR-beta VDJ regions with primers targeting the TCR constant region and the 5'RACE anchor. A first PCR added sample indexes and Illumina adaptors, and a second PCR then raised library yield. After Ampure bead purification, the roughly 650 bp TCR product was size-selected on a 2% E-gel SizeSelection system. Library quality was checked on a Bioanalyzer, concentration was measured with Qubit, and libraries were quantified with the Kapa Library Quantification kit before pooling. An Illumina HiSeq 2500 sequenced the libraries paired-end 2 x 150 bp. To increase sequence diversity, about 25-31% phiX was spiked into each library pool. On the study's bioinformatics: Quality-filtered reads were processed with the UMI-based MiGEC pipeline, and over 75% of raw TCR sequences were removed by the MiGEC pipeline during error correction. VDJ genes were aligned to IMGT germline references, and clonotypes were defined by unique CDR3 amino acid sequence plus V-J genes. VDJtools evaluated clonal expansion, Shannon diversity and CDR3 relatedness (CalcPairwiseDistances, ClusterSamples); CLCbio workbench built phylogenetic trees. Clones with at least 8 unique UMIs were defined as expanded, with this threshold being based on coefficient-of-variation modelling across technical triplicates. The public reads were quality trimmed at Q25 with fastp and then assembled into clones with MiXCR by TCRdb, keeping productive beta chains. Under each unique CDR3 protein, matching rows form one entry showing the most common genes and DNA. The V and J calls follow TCRdb's processing rather than the paper's. For this sample there are about 16,000 distinct CDR3 sequences; approximately 14% appear just once. About 13% of the sample lies in the top ten.

The sample comes from a study of neurological immune-mediated disorders (dated by TCRdb to between 2017 and 2020). With regard to the full study: Using UMI-based sequencing, the study compared peripheral blood TCR-beta repertoires from patients with HTLV-I-associated myelopathy (HAM/TSP), patients with multiple sclerosis, and healthy controls. Longitudinal samples, technical triplicates and paired sorted CD4+ and CD8+ T-cell subsets, alongside PBMC samples, were included among the approximately 110 TCR-beta libraries. Of the approximately 66 subjects in the cohort, around 14 were HAM/TSP patients, about 34 were multiple sclerosis patients, and 20 were healthy controls. The full study reports these points: Expanded clones from different subjects shared no identical CDR3 amino acid sequences, which suggests that TCR-beta repertoires were private in all groups. TCR clonal expansion was highest in HAM/TSP patients and lowest in MS patients, with MS patients falling below even healthy controls.

Unsorted PBMC libraries were generated from 2 million PBMCs stored in RNAlater at -80 °C until RNA extraction. PBMCs were separated from peripheral blood using Ficoll-Hypaque density gradient centrifugation and then cryopreserved in liquid nitrogen. The CDR3 sequence holds 15 residues, the cysteine and phenylalanine included. The read is trimmed to its CDR3 DNA, 45 bases read in frame from base 1. A distance of 8 bases separates the germline ends of V and J, which lose 2 bases and 0 bases respectively. CDR1 and CDR2 are read off the germline V gene (reference sequence) as SEHNR and FQNEAQ. The specimen was PBMCs. This TCR came from a man between 60 and 70 years old with HTLV-1-associated myelopathy (HAM/TSP). The chain uses TRBV7-9 and TRBJ2-1; TRBD2 is a possible D gene, resting on 6 matching bases. Read as DNA, the sequence is TGTGCCAGCAGCTTAATAGCGGCCTCCTACAATGAGCAGTTCTTC. This encodes CASSLIAASYNEQFF. The CDR3 plus the reference TRBV7-9 and TRBJ2-1 genes for the other parts give the full variable domain: DTGVSQNPRHKITKRGQNVTFRCDPISEHNRLYWYRQTLGQGPEFLTYFQNEAQLEKSRLLSDRFSAERPKGSFSTLEIQRTEQGDSAMYLCASSLIAASYNEQFFGPGTRLTVL.